The 28 T cell receptor beta chains given below trace back to one sample, sequenced in a study of cytomegalovirus exposure and HLA in healthy donors. The PCR ran on 60 Vbeta and 13 Jbeta primers. Sequencing was performed with immunoSEQ multiplex PCR; in TCRdb, only in-frame clones are kept and a portion is missing. The table lists 130,000 or so clones, around 77% of them singletons. The sample was PBMCs. The receptors here all came from a man younger than 30 in good health and CMV-seropositive.

This chain connects TRBV13 to TRBJ2-3; a weak D match, TRBD2 (6 bases). Trimming stripped 4 bases from V and 2 bases from J, with 13 bases between. Germline V gene sequence: CDR1 PRHDT, CDR2 FYEKMQ (reference sequence). The CDR3 length is 15 residues. The CDR3 region is CASSSRDPNTDTQYF. Written as DNA, the CDR3 is TGTGCCAGCAGCTCGCGGGACCCAAACACAGATACGCAGTATTTT.

J is TRBJ2-1 and V is TRBV4-1, with 7 bases aligning to TRBD1. The germline V gene has CDR1 MGHRA and CDR2 YSYEKL. The junction had 11 bases not matched to a gene; V was cut back by 4 bases and J by 2 bases. This CDR3 is 17 amino acids long. Here the CDR3 reads CASSRPHGQVAYNEQFF. In DNA form, the CDR3 reads TGCGCCAGCAGCCGGCCGCATGGACAGGTCGCCTACAATGAGCAGTTCTTC.

The chain is built from TRBV5-4 and TRBJ2-5; 7 bases align to TRBD1. Gene TRBJ2-7 matches the end of the DNA better, so the J call may be wrong. The CDR3 length is 15 residues. Germline CDR1 reads SGHNT; CDR2 reads YYREEE (reference sequence). CDR3 sequence: CASRRDSTPTYEQYF. CDR3 bases: TGTGCCAGCAGAAGGGACAGCACGCCGACCTACGAGCAGTACTTC.

The chain employs TRBV27 and TRBJ2-3; 11 bases are shared with TRBD1. V lost 5 bases, J lost 2 bases, and 6 bases stayed unmatched. The CDR3 is made up of 16 amino acids. CDR1 and CDR2 from the germline V gene are MNHEY and SMNVEV (reference sequence). The CDR3 loop is CASSPWDRGITDTQYF. In nucleotides, the CDR3 is TGTGCCAGCAGTCCATGGGACAGGGGGATCACAGATACGCAGTATTTT.

This chain joins TRBV11-2 and TRBJ2-7; 14 bases are shared with TRBD2. Germline V gene data show CDR1 as SGHAT and CDR2 as FQNNGV. The length of the CDR3 is 17 residues. J lost 2 bases, V lost 5 bases, and 8 bases had no gene match. The CDR3 region has the DNA TGTGCCAGCAGCCCTCCACCGGGACTAGCGGGAGCCTACGAGCAGTACTTC. It encodes CASSPPPGLAGAYEQYF.

The rearrangement links TRBV30 to TRBJ1-1; D is perhaps TRBD1 (6 bases). V was cut by 3 bases and J by 2 bases, with 16 bases left in between. The germline gives CDR1 GTSNPN, CDR2 SVGIG (reference sequence). The CDR3 covers 15 residues. This CDR3 reads CAWRPRGTSNTEAFF. The CDR3 DNA reads TGTGCCTGGAGGCCCAGGGGCACGAGTAACACTGAAGCTTTCTTT. Complete variable domain (other parts from reference TRBV30 and TRBJ1-1): SQTIHQWPATLVQPVGSPLSLECTVEGTSNPNLYWYRQAAGRGLQLLFYSVGIGQISSEVPQNLSASRPQDRQFILSSKKLLLSDSGFYLCAWRPRGTSNTEAFFGQGTRLTVV.

V is TRBV28 and J is TRBJ2-6; TRBD1 matches at 7 bases. Trimming took 4 bases from V and 3 from J; bases not matched to a gene: 3. The CDR3 spans 15 residues. In germline, CDR1 is MDHEN, CDR2 SYDVKM. In nucleotides, the CDR3 is TGTGCCAGCAGTTCGACAGGGAATGGGGCCAACGTCCTGACTTTC. This gives the protein CASSSTGNGANVLTF.

This clone has only a few counts. The chain has TRBV9 and TRBJ2-5, with 9 positions matching TRBD2. Germline V gene lookup returns CDR1 SGDLS and CDR2 YYNGEE. The CDR3 length is 16 residues. The trim removed 4 bases at V and 7 bases at J, leaving 14 bases unmatched. CDR3 in amino acids: CASSLYSGATSGTQYF. The CDR3 DNA is TGTGCCAGCAGCTTGTATAGCGGGGCGACTAGCGGGACCCAGTACTTC. The variable domain in full, with the rest retrieved from reference TRBV9 and TRBJ2-5, is DSGVTQTPKHLITATGQRVTLRCSPRSGDLSVYWYQQSLDQGLQFLIQYYNGEERAKGNILERFSAQQFPDLHSELNLSSLELGDSALYFCASSLYSGATSGTQYFGPGTRLLVL.

This chain uses TRBV6-1 with TRBJ2-3; tentatively, D is TRBD2 (6 bases). This CDR3 is 14 amino acids long. V was cut by 7 bases and J by 1 base, with 12 bases left in between. Germline V CDR1 and CDR2: MNHNS, SASEGT. The CDR3 DNA follows: TGTGCCAGCACCACTAGGGAGGGCACAGATACGCAGTATTTT. Its protein is CASTTREGTDTQYF.

The rearrangement joins TRBV14 to TRBJ2-1; D uncertain. Deletions cut 2 bases from V and 4 bases from J, with 15 bases between. Germline V gene sequence: CDR1 SGHDN, CDR2 FVKESK. This CDR3 is 16 amino acids long. This chain's CDR3 is CASSQPDGTIYNEQFF. The CDR3 bases are TGTGCCAGCAGCCAACCAGACGGTACTATTTACAATGAGCAGTTCTTC.

The CDR3 nucleotides read TGTGCCAGCAGTTCCCTCGGACAGCTGAACACTGAAGCTTTCTTT. Its protein product is CASSSLGQLNTEAFF. The genes are TRBV6-5 and TRBJ1-1; maybe TRBD1 (6 bases). This CDR3 comprises 15 residues. V lost 4 bases and J lost 0, with 12 bases in between. The germline CDR1 and CDR2 sequences are MNHEY and SVGAGI.

The chain recombines TRBV5-1 with TRBJ1-1; 7 nucleotides line up with TRBD1. Germline V CDR1 and CDR2: SGHRS, YFSETQ. The length of the CDR3 is 15 residues. The V segment lost 4 bases and the J segment 7 bases; nucleotides outside the gene matches: 13. The CDR3 spells CASSRDSPSVGEAFF. The CDR3 region has the DNA TGCGCCAGCAGCCGGGACAGTCCTTCGGTTGGTGAAGCTTTCTTT.

In DNA, the CDR3 is TGTGCCAGCAGCTCTCAACTAGCGGGGGTTCACGAGCAGTACTTC. Amino acids: CASSSQLAGVHEQYF. V is TRBV7-9 and J is TRBJ2-7; 11 positions agree with TRBD2. The CDR3 runs 15 residues. With 4 bases clipped from V and 5 bases from J, the junction kept 7 bases outside the gene matches. Per germline, CDR1 SEHNR and CDR2 FQNEAQ (reference sequence).

CDR3 residues: CASSPRGADTEAFF. CDR3 sequence (DNA): TGTGCCAGCTCACCTAGGGGCGCCGACACTGAAGCTTTCTTT. The rearrangement links TRBV18 to TRBJ1-1, with a tentative D call TRBD1 (5 bases). There are 14 residues in the CDR3. Germline loops: CDR1 KGHSH, CDR2 LQKENI. V gave up 3 bases and J gave up 3 bases, with 11 bases separating them.

In this sample, this clone turned up a few times. The chain employs TRBV6-6 and TRBJ1-2; the D gene is possibly TRBD1 (5 bases). The germline CDR1 and CDR2 sequences are MNHNY and SVGAGI (reference sequence). The CDR3 spans 14 residues. V was pared by 7 bases and J by 4 bases, with 16 bases between. CDR3 region: CASKGVAGPYGYTF. CDR3 coding DNA: TGTGCCAGCAAAGGGGTTGCAGGTCCCTATGGCTACACCTTC.

The rearrangement links TRBV19 to TRBJ2-1; 9 nucleotides align to TRBD2. The CDR3 runs 13 residues. Germline V lookup: CDR1 LNHDA, CDR2 SQIVND (reference sequence). V dropped 5 bases and J dropped 7; count of bases not matched to a gene: 3. The CDR3 loop is CASSPSGKNEQFF. CDR3 DNA: TGTGCCAGTAGTCCTAGCGGGAAGAATGAGCAGTTCTTC.

The CDR3 protein is CASSRTGSGEKLFF. The CDR3 DNA follows: TGTGCCAGCAGCCGAACAGGGTCAGGTGAAAAACTGTTTTTT. J is TRBJ1-4 and V is TRBV14; a weak D match, TRBD1 (6 bases). There are 14 residues in the CDR3. Trimming removed 4 bases from V and 7 bases from J, with 13 bases in between. CDR1 and CDR2 (germline): SGHDN, FVKESK.

This chain links TRBV5-6 with TRBJ1-4; a weak D match, TRBD1 (5 bases). The CDR3 has 16 residues. The V end was cut by 4 bases, the J end by 3 bases, with 16 bases between. Germline CDR1 SGHDT, CDR2 YYEEEE. The CDR3 sequence is CASSPGGAASNEKLFF. CDR3 bases: TGTGCCAGCAGCCCCGGGGGAGCGGCCTCTAATGAAAAACTGTTTTTT.

The chain carries TRBV30 and TRBJ2-7; weak D call: TRBD2 (5 bases). This CDR3 is 14 amino acids long. Germline V gene data show CDR1 as GTSNPN and CDR2 as SVGIG (reference sequence). The ends were cut back, 4 bases at V and 2 bases at J, with 15 bases in the middle. CDR3 sequence reads: CAWTIGGTAYEQYF. In nucleotides, the CDR3 is TGTGCCTGGACAATAGGAGGTACAGCCTACGAGCAGTACTTC.

This clone came up a few times. The chain links TRBV9 to TRBJ1-1, with TRBD1 identical over 7 bases. This CDR3 has 14 residues. Germline trimming cut 2 bases from V and 5 bases from J; bases unmatched to any gene: 6. Germline lookup yields CDR1 SGDLS and CDR2 YYNGEE. CDR3 residues: CASSVTTGRTEAFF. CDR3 nucleotide sequence: TGTGCCAGCAGCGTGACGACAGGGAGGACTGAAGCTTTCTTT.

The chain employs TRBV7-8 and TRBJ1-4; TRBD1 might be the D (5 bases). Germline CDR1 SGHVS, CDR2 FQNEAQ. The CDR3 is 15 amino acids. Trimming shortened V by 1 base and J by 0 bases, and 6 bases separated the two germline ends. This CDR3 is CASSLDRTTNEKLFF. The CDR3, as DNA: TGTGCCAGCAGCTTAGACAGGACAACTAATGAAAAACTGTTTTTT. Based on the CDR3 plus reference TRBV7-8 and TRBJ1-4, the full variable domain is GAGVSQSPRYKVAKRGQDVALRCDPISGHVSLFWYQQALGQGPEFLTYFQNEAQLDKSGLPSDRFFAERPEGSVSTLKIQRTQQEDSAVYLCASSLDRTTNEKLFFGSGTQLSVL.

This rearrangement joins TRBV7-6 to TRBJ2-1, with D perhaps matching TRBD2 (6 bases). V lost 6 bases and J 1 base, leaving 13 bases between the germline ends. The CDR3 sequence is 15 residues long. Germline-derived CDR1 and CDR2 are SGHVS and FNYEAQ. CDR3 region: CASRPYGGSYNEQFF. The CDR3 region has the DNA TGTGCCAGCAGGCCCTACGGGGGTTCCTACAATGAGCAGTTCTTC.

This chain uses TRBV27 with TRBJ2-1; D uncertain. The germline gives CDR1 MNHEY, CDR2 SMNVEV (reference sequence). This CDR3 is built from 12 residues. Between the trimmed V and J ends, which lost 0 bases and 15 bases, there was a span of 12 bases. The CDR3 sequence: CASSLSGTALFF. The CDR3 DNA is TGTGCCAGCAGTTTATCAGGCACAGCTCTGTTCTTC.

The CDR3 protein is CASSPGGASTEAFF. CDR3 bases: TGTGCCAGCTCACCAGGGGGGGCTAGCACTGAAGCTTTCTTT. The rearrangement links TRBV18 to TRBJ1-1; D possibly corresponds to TRBD1 (6 bases). Germline-derived CDR1 and CDR2 are KGHSH and LQKENI. The CDR3 sequence is 14 residues long. Trimming shortened V by 2 bases and J by 4 bases, and 11 bases separated the two germline ends.

The chain employs TRBV6-6 and TRBJ1-1; D is uncertain. The germline V gene has CDR1 MNHNY and CDR2 SVGAGI (reference sequence). This CDR3 region has 14 residues. Trimming took 6 bases from V and 1 from J, leaving 12 bases between them. This CDR3 is CASRPRAGNTEAFF. In DNA form, the CDR3 reads TGTGCCAGCAGACCGCGGGCAGGGAACACTGAAGCTTTCTTT.

This chain links TRBV27 with TRBJ2-5; D is unclear. The CDR3 is made up of 15 amino acids. CDR1 and CDR2 (germline): MNHEY, SMNVEV (reference sequence). V was pared by 5 bases and J by 3 bases, with 16 bases between. The CDR3 nucleotides are TGTGCCAGCAGTGATTCCCGGGTGTGGGAAGAGACCCAGTACTTC. Its protein product is CASSDSRVWEETQYF.

V is TRBV7-2 and J is TRBJ2-2; 8 bases map to TRBD1. Trimming removed 8 bases from V and 5 bases from J; junction bases left unmatched: 1. Germline V CDR1 and CDR2: SGHTA, FQGNSA. The CDR3 contains 12 residues. The CDR3 DNA reads as TGTGCCAGCCACAGGGGGACCGGGGAGCTGTTTTTT. Residues: CASHRGTGELFF. Filled out from reference TRBV7-2 and TRBJ2-2, the complete variable domain reads GAGVSQSPSNKVTEKGKDVELRCDPISGHTALYWYRQSLGQGLEFLIYFQGNSAPDKSGLPSDRFSAERTGGSVSTLTIQRTQQEDSAVYLCASHRGTGELFFGEGSRLTVL.

To note about this clone: Its ends do not fully match the called genes, so a read error is possible. This rearrangement joins TRBV4-1 to TRBJ2-5; 12 positions agree with TRBD2. Per the germline V gene, CDR1 is MGHRA and CDR2 is YSYEKL. The CDR3 spans 18 residues. The CDR3: CVSSQDPRLAGGQETQYF. In DNA form, the CDR3 reads TGCGTCAGCAGCCAAGATCCCCGCCTAGCGGGAGGGCAAGAGACCCAGTACTTC.